The T cell receptor (beta chain) under discussion was sequenced for a study of cytomegalovirus exposure and HLA in healthy donors. Germline loops: CDR1 SGHRS, CDR2 YFSETQ. The CDR3 consists of 14 residues. Trimming pared 2 bases from V and 3 bases from J, leaving 11 bases between. Study-wide results and limits: It was shown in a later analysis that HLA-associated TCR beta chains were more clonally expanded than other, equally common chains.

The PCR used 60 Vbeta and 13 Jbeta primers. Repertoires were generated with immunoSEQ multiplex PCR, while TCRdb's copy carries only in-frame clones and drops some. In the table there are around 70,000 clones, 78% of which are singletons. Remarks on this clone: Its antigen is unknown.

The clonotype comes from a woman aged 40 to 55 in good health and CMV-seropositive. Input material: PBMCs. V is TRBV5-1 and J is TRBJ1-1; D possibly corresponds to TRBD1 (5 bases). As DNA, the CDR3 is TGCGCCAGCAGCTTCTCCCCGGGGGACACTGAAGCTTTCTTT. It is translated as CASSFSPGDTEAFF.